The clone carrying this T cell receptor beta chain was observed a handful of times. Its antigen is undetermined. This entry comes from a study of CD8 T cells in ankylosing spondylitis. The V end was cut by 2 bases, the J end by 4 bases, with 10 bases between. This CDR3 is 13 amino acids long. Per the germline V gene, CDR1 is SGHRS and CDR2 is YFSETQ. With molecular barcodes, quantitative 5'-RACE was used to make the TCR beta libraries. TCRdb processed the 5' RACE reads anew with MiXCR; each CDR3 protein has one entry. The sample holds around 770,000 distinct CDR3 sequences, over 15% seen once. General study findings and limits: With a CD8+ phenotype, disease-linked clones were relatively rare in peripheral blood. Reported data indicate significant enrichment of disease-linked clones within matched ankylosing spondylitis synovial fluid. Ankylosing spondylitis blood seemed to carry a telltale TCR beta motif made of about 8 highly homologous variants.

The chain employs TRBV5-1 and TRBJ2-7; D is unclear. This clonotype was sampled from a male donor with ankylosing spondylitis. Sequencing was performed on blood, either unsorted or a sorted T cell fraction (not recorded which). Here the CDR3 DNA reads TGCGCCAGCAGCTTTACCCCACAGTACGAGCAGTACTTC. Its translation is CASSFTPQYEQYF.